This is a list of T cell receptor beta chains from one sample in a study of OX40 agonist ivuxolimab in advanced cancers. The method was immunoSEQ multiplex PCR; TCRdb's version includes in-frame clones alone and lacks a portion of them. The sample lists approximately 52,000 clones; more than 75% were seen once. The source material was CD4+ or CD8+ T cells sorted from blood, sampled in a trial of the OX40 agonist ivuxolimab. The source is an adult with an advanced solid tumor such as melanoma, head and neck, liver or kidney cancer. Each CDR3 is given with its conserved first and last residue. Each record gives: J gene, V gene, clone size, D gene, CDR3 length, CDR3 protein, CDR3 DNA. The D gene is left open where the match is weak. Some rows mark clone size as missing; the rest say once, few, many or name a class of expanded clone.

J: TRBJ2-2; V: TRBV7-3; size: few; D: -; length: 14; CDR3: CASSRPTLPGELFF; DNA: TGTGCCAGCAGCCGCCCGACTCTCCCGGGGGAGCTGTTTTTT
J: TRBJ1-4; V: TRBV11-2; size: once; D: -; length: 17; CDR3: CASSSSLPQGSNEKLFF; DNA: TGTGCCAGCAGCTCCTCTTTACCGCAGGGATCTAATGAAAAACTGTTTTTT
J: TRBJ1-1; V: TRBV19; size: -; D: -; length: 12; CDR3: CASTEGGTEAFF; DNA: TGTGCCAGTACGGAGGGAGGCACTGAAGCTTTCTTT
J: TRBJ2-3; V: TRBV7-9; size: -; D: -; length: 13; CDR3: CASSLPSGDTQYF; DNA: TGTGCCAGCAGCCTTCCGTCAGGGGATACGCAGTATTTT
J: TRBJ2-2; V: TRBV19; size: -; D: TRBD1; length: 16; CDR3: CASSMDRVGLTGELFF; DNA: TGTGCCAGTAGTATGGACAGGGTAGGATTGACCGGGGAGCTGTTTTTT
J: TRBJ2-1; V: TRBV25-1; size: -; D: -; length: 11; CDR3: CASSEFHEQFF; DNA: TGTGCCAGCAGTGAATTCCATGAGCAGTTCTTC
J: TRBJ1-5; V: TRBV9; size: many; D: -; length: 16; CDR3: CASSVGTTYSNQPQHF; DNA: TGTGCCAGCAGCGTGGGGACGACATATAGCAATCAGCCCCAGCATTTT
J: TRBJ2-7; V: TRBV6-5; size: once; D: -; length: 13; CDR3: CASSPSLSYEQYF; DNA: TGTGCCAGCAGCCCTAGTCTCTCCTACGAGCAGTACTTC
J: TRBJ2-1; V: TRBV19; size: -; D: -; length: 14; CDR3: CASSMGTSYNEQFF; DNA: TGTGCCAGTAGTATGGGGACATCCTACAATGAGCAGTTCTTC
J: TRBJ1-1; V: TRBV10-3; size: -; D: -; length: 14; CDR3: CAISEQGRPTEAFF; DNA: TGTGCCATCAGTGAACAGGGACGCCCCACTGAAGCTTTCTTT
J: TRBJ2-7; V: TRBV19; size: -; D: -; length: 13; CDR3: CASSTSTGGEQYF; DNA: TGTGCCAGTAGTACCTCTACAGGAGGGGAGCAGTACTTC
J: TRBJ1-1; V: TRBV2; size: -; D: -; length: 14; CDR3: CASSEKFGGTEAFF; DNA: TGTGCCAGCAGTGAAAAGTTCGGGGGGACTGAAGCTTTCTTT
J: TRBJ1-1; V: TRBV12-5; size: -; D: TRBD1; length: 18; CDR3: CASGLGRDRGITDTEAFF; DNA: TGTGCTAGTGGTTTGGGAAGGGACAGGGGGATTACGGACACTGAAGCTTTCTTT
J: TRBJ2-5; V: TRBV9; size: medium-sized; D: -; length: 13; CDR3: CASSGGDVKTQYF; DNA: TGTGCCAGCAGCGGAGGGGACGTGAAGACCCAGTACTTC
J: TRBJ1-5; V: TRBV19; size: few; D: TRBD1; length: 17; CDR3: CASSIDREGAINQPQHF; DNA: TGTGCCAGTAGTATAGATCGGGAGGGGGCAATCAATCAGCCCCAGCATTTT
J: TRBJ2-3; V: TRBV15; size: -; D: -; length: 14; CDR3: CATSRDLSTDTQYF; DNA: TGTGCCACCAGCAGAGATCTGTCCACAGATACGCAGTATTTT
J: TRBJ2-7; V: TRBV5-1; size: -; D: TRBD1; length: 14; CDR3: CASSLTGSSYEQYF; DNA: TGCGCCAGCAGTTTGACAGGGAGCTCCTACGAGCAGTACTTC
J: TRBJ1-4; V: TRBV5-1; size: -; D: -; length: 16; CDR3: CASSLALGGTNEKLFF; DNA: TGCGCCAGCAGCTTGGCCCTGGGGGGAACTAATGAAAAACTGTTTTTT
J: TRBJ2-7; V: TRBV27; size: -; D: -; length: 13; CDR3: CASSLYRAYEQYF; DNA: TGTGCCAGCAGTTTATACCGGGCCTACGAGCAGTACTTC
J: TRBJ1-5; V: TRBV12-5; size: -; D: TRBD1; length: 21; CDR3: CASGLLYSAPRQGASNQPQHF; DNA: TGTGCTAGTGGTTTGTTATACAGTGCGCCCCGACAGGGGGCTAGCAATCAGCCCCAGCATTTT
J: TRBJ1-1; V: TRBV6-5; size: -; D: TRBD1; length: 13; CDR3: CASEQGVDTEAFF; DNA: TGTGCCAGCGAACAGGGGGTTGATACTGAAGCTTTCTTT
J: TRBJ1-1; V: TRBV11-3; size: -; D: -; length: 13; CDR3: CASSLYGGTEAFF; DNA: TGTGCCAGCAGCTTATATGGAGGGACTGAAGCTTTCTTT
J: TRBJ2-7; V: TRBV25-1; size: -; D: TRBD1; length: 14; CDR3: CASSADRGAYEQYF; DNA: TGTGCCAGCAGTGCGGACAGGGGCGCCTACGAGCAGTACTTC
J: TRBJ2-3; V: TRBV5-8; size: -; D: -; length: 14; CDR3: CASSGVTKSDTQYF; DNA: TGTGCCAGCAGCGGAGTCACGAAGTCGGATACGCAGTATTTT
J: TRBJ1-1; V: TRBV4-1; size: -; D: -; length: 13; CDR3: CASSQVLGAEAFF; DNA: TGCGCCAGCAGCCAAGTACTGGGGGCGGAAGCTTTCTTT
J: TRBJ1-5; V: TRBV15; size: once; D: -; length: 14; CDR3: CATSGHQGDQPQHF; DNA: TGTGCCACCAGCGGGCACCAAGGTGATCAGCCCCAGCATTTT
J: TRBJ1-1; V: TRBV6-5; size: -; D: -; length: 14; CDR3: CASSPRDGNTEAFF; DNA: TGTGCCAGCAGTCCTCGGGACGGCAACACTGAAGCTTTCTTT
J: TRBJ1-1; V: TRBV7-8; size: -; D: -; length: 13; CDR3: CASSLAGLPEAFF; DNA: TGTGCCAGCAGCTTAGCGGGGTTACCTGAAGCTTTCTTT
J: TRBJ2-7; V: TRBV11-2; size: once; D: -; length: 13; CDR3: CASSLAAPYEQYF; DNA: TGTGCCAGCAGCTTAGCGGCACCATACGAGCAGTACTTC
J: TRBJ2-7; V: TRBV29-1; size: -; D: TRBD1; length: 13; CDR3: CSVGDSVNYEQYF; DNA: TGCAGCGTTGGGGACAGCGTAAACTACGAGCAGTACTTC
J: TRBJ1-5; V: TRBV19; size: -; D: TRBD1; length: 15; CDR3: CASSIGQGRDQPQHF; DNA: TGTGCCAGTAGTATAGGACAGGGCCGTGATCAGCCCCAGCATTTT
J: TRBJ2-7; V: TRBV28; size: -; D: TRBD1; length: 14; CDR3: CATNSGQPSYEQYF; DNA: TGTGCCACCAACTCGGGACAGCCGTCCTACGAGCAGTACTTC
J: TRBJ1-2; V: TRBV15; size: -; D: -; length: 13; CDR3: CATSEDRNYGYTF; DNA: TGTGCCACCAGCGAGGACAGAAACTATGGCTACACCTTC
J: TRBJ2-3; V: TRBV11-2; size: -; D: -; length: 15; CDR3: CASSPGGRGVDTQYF; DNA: TGTGCCAGCTCCCCGGGGGGCAGGGGAGTAGATACGCAGTATTTT
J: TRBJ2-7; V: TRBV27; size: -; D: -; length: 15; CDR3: CASSFADVPSYEQYF; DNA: TGTGCCAGCAGTTTTGCGGACGTACCCTCCTACGAGCAGTACTTC
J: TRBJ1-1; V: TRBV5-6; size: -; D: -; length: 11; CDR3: CASSFGAQAFF; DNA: TGTGCCAGCAGCTTCGGGGCCCAAGCTTTCTTT
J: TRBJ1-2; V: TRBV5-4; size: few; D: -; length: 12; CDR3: CASSLGQRGYTF; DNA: TGTGCCAGCAGCTTGGGGCAGCGTGGCTACACCTTC
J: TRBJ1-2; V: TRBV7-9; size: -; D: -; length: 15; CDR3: CASSPPEGELYGYTF; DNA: TGTGCCAGCAGTCCCCCGGAAGGGGAACTCTATGGCTACACCTTC
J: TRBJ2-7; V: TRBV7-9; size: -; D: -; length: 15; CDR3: CASSLADLSSYEQYF; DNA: TGTGCCAGCAGCTTAGCGGACCTGAGCTCCTACGAGCAGTACTTC